These 11 T cell receptor beta chains were all obtained from the same sample, sequenced in a study of cytomegalovirus exposure and HLA in healthy donors (dated by TCRdb to between 2016 and 2019). The method behind the library was the immunoSEQ multiplex PCR assay. A mixture of 60 forward primers for TCR Vbeta segments and 13 reverse primers for TCR Jbeta segments was used in the multiplex PCR. Imported from immuneACCESS, the table was reduced by TCRdb to in-frame sequences with V and J called. These copies leave out some clones; in studies compared against another copy, an unresolved V gene accounts for under half, and the cause of the remainder is not known. The sample table records 150,000 to 180,000 clones; under 80% of these occur just once. The ten largest clones capture 2.1% of the sample. The sample comprised PBMCs. All receptors derive from a man aged 25-45 years in good health and CMV-seronegative.

The chain carries TRBV7-9 and TRBJ1-4; no clear D. Germline assignment: CDR1 SEHNR and CDR2 FQNEAQ (reference sequence). This CDR3 contains 11 residues. V was clipped by 5 bases and J by 8 bases, with 6 bases between them. Written as DNA, the CDR3 is TGTGCCAGCAGCCTAACCGAAAAACTGTTTTTT. It encodes CASSLTEKLFF.

The rearrangement links TRBV7-9 to TRBJ2-3; the match to TRBD2 covers 10 bases. J gave up 6 bases and V 2 bases, and 17 bases lay outside the gene matches. Germline V gives CDR1 SEHNR, CDR2 FQNEAQ (reference sequence). The CDR3 contains 19 residues. DNA for the CDR3: TGTGCCAGCAGCTTATTCCCCCACTTAGCGGGGGGCCCAGAGGATACGCAGTATTTT. This encodes CASSLFPHLAGGPEDTQYF. Variable domain in full (rest from reference TRBV7-9 and TRBJ2-3): DTGVSQNPRHKITKRGQNVTFRCDPISEHNRLYWYRQTLGQGPEFLTYFQNEAQLEKSRLLSDRFSAERPKGSFSTLEIQRTEQGDSAMYLCASSLFPHLAGGPEDTQYFGPGTRLTVL.

The chain links TRBV6-5 to TRBJ1-1; unclear D gene. This CDR3 contains 13 residues. V was clipped by 5 bases and J by 7 bases, with 14 bases between them. The V gene's germline CDR1 is MNHEY and CDR2 SVGAGI. This CDR3 is CASSRDTLGEAFF. In DNA, the CDR3 is TGTGCCAGCAGTAGAGACACTTTGGGTGAAGCTTTCTTT.

The V gene is TRBV5-4, the J gene TRBJ2-7; 12 nucleotides align to TRBD1. J was trimmed by 7 bases and V by 10 bases; bases with no gene match: 9. Germline CDR1 reads SGHNT; CDR2 reads YYREEE (reference sequence). The CDR3 consists of 13 residues. CDR3 amino acids: CAWAGQGAREQYF. The CDR3 region has the DNA TGTGCCTGGGCGGGACAGGGGGCGCGTGAGCAGTACTTC.

The chain carries TRBV27 and TRBJ1-4; no clear D. The CDR3 spans 14 residues. V lost 5 bases, J lost 8 bases, and 15 bases lay in between. Germline values: CDR1 MNHEY, CDR2 SMNVEV (reference sequence). CDR3 amino acids: CASSPRVSKEKLFF. The CDR3 DNA reads TGTGCCAGCAGTCCGCGAGTCTCGAAGGAAAAACTGTTTTTT.

This clone was detected only once. The gene calls are TRBV28 and TRBJ1-1; no clear D gene. V lost 7 bases, J lost 6 bases, and 12 bases lay in between. The germline V gene encodes CDR1 MDHEN and CDR2 SYDVKM. The CDR3 has 12 amino acids. In DNA, the CDR3 is TGTGCCAGCAAGGGCGAGGGCGCTGAAGCTTTCTTT. This translates into CASKGEGAEAFF.

The rearrangement uses TRBV14 and TRBJ2-7; the match to TRBD1 covers 9 bases. CDR3 length: 14 residues. Germline loops: CDR1 SGHDN, CDR2 FVKESK. V shed 5 bases, J shed 4 bases, and the junction held 6 bases outside the gene matches. The DNA for the CDR3 is TGTGCCAGCAGCTCGTGGGACAGGGTTTACGAGCAGTACTTC. This translates into CASSSWDRVYEQYF.

The chain recombines TRBV7-6 with TRBJ2-7; tentative D call: TRBD2 (6 bases). Per the germline V gene, CDR1 is SGHVS and CDR2 is FNYEAQ. There are 13 residues in the CDR3. V dropped 5 bases and J dropped 6 bases, with 14 bases sitting between them. The CDR3 DNA follows: TGTGCCAGCAGCCCTCGGGGGTCTCGCGAGCAGTACTTC. It translates to CASSPRGSREQYF. The full variable domain, its missing parts supplied by reference TRBV7-6 and TRBJ2-7, is GAGVSQSPRYKVTKRGQDVALRCDPISGHVSLYWYRQALGQGPEFLTYFNYEAQQDKSGLPNDRFSAERPEGSISTLTIQRTEQRDSAMYRCASSPRGSREQYFGPGTRLTVT.

The chain is built from TRBV4-1 and TRBJ2-5; 8 positions agree with TRBD1. The DNA end is more similar to TRBJ2-7, so the J call may be wrong. The CDR3 covers 14 residues. Looked up from germline, CDR1 is MGHRA and CDR2 is YSYEKL. This CDR3 reads CASSQVGQDPEQYF. CDR3 nucleotides: TGCGCCAGCAGCCAAGTGGGACAGGACCCCGAGCAGTACTTC.

To note about this clone: At one end, the junction sequence differs from germline, possibly due to a read error. As DNA, the CDR3 is TGTGCCAGCTCACCAGGGGCGAACTATGGCTACCCCTTC. The encoded protein is CASSPGANYGYPF. The chain carries TRBV18 and TRBJ1-2; a possible D gene is TRBD1 (5 bases). The CDR3 spans 13 residues. The germline gives CDR1 KGHSH, CDR2 LQKENI.

The chain carries TRBV30 and TRBJ1-4, with TRBD1 matching 8 bases. This CDR3 contains 14 residues. Germline CDR1 GTSNPN, CDR2 SVGIG (reference sequence). V gave up 2 bases and J gave up 6 bases; unmatched junction bases: 5. For the CDR3, the DNA is TGTGCCTGGAGTTCTCAGGGGGCTGATGAAAAACTGTTTTTT. This encodes CAWSSQGADEKLFF.